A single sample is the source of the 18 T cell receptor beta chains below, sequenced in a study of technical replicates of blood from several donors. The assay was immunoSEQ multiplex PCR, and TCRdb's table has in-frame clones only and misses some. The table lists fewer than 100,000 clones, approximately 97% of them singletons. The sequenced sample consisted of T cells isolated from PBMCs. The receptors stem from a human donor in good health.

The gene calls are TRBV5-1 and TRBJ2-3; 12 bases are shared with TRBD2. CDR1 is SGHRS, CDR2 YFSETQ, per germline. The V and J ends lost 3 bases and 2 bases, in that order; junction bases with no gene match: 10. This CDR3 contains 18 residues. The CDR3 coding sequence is TGCGCCAGCAGCTCATCAACTAGCGGGAGGACCACCACAGATACGCAGTATTTT. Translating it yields CASSSSTSGRTTTDTQYF.

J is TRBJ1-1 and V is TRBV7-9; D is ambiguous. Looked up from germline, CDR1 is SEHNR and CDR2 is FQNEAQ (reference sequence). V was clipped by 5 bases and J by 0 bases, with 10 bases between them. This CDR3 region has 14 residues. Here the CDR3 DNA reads TGTGCCAGCAGCGAGAGAAGTATGAACACTGAAGCTTTCTTT. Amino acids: CASSERSMNTEAFF.

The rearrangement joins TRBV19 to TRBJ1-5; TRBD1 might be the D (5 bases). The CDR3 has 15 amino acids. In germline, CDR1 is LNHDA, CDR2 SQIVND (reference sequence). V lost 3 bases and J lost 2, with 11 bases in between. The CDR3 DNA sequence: TGTGCCAGTAGTATGGCCGGGGGTGGCAATCAGCCCCAGCATTTT. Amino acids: CASSMAGGGNQPQHF.

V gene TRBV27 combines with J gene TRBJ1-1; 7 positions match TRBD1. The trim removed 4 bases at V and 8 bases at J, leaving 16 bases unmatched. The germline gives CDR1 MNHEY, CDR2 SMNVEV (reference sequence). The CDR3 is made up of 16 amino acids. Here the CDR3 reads CASSSSWTGQGTEAFF. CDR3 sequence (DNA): TGTGCCAGCAGTTCGTCTTGGACAGGCCAGGGAACGGAAGCTTTCTTT.

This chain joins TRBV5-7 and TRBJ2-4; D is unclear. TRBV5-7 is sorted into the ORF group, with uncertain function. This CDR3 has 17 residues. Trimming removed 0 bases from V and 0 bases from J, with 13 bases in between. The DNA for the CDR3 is TGTGCCAGCAGCTTGGTTGTACAAAAAATAGCCAAAAACATTCAGTACTTC. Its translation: CASSLVVQKIAKNIQYF.

The CDR3 loop is CASSLAPPETQYF. CDR3 DNA sequence: TGTGCCAGCAGCTTGGCCCCTCCGGAGACCCAGTACTTC. This chain connects TRBV5-4 to TRBJ2-5; D gene unclear. Trimming shortened V by 0 bases and J by 5 bases, and 8 bases separated the two germline ends. The CDR3 sequence is 13 residues long. Germline loops: CDR1 SGHNT, CDR2 YYREEE (reference sequence).

The CDR3 bases are TGTGCCAGCAAAGGACCAGGGAGCAATCAGCCCCAGCATTTT. This encodes CASKGPGSNQPQHF. The rearrangement uses TRBV11-2 and TRBJ1-5; D possibly corresponds to TRBD1 (5 bases). The V end lost 7 bases, the J end lost 1 base, and 11 bases lay between the germline ends. The CDR3 is made up of 14 amino acids. CDR1 is SGHAT and CDR2 is FQNNGV in the germline V gene.

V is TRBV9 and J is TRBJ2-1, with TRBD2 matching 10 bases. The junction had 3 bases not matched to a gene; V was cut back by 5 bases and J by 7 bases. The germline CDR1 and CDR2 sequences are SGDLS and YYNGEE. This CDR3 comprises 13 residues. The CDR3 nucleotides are TGTGCCAGCAGTCTAGCGGGAGAGAATGAGCAGTTCTTC. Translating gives CASSLAGENEQFF.

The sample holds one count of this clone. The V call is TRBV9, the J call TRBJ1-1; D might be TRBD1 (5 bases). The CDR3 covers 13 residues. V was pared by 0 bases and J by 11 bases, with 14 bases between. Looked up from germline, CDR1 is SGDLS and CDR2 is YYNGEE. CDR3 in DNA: TGTGCCAGCAGCGTAGTGGAAGGGGAACCCGCTTTCTTT. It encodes CASSVVEGEPAFF.

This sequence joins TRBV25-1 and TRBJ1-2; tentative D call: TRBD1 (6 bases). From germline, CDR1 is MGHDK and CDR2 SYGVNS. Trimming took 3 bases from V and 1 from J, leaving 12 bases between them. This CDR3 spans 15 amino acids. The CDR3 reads CASSDWDTLNYGYTF. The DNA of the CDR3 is TGTGCCAGCAGTGATTGGGACACTCTTAACTATGGCTACACCTTC.

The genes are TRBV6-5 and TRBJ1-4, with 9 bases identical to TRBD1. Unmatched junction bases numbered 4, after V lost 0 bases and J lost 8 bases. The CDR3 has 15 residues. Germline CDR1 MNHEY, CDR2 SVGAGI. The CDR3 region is CASSYSGTGIEKLFF. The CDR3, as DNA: TGTGCCAGCAGTTACTCCGGGACAGGGATCGAAAAACTGTTTTTT.

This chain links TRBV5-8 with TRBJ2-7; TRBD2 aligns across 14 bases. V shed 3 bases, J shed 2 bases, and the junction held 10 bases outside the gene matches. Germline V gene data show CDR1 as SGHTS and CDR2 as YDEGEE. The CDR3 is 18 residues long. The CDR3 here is CASSSGLAGDSFPYEQYF. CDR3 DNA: TGTGCCAGCAGCTCGGGACTAGCGGGAGACTCGTTCCCCTACGAGCAGTACTTC.

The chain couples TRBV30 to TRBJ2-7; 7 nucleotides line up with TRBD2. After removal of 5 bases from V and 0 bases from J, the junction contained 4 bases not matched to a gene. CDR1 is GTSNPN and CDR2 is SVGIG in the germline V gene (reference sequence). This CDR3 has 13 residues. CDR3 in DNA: TGTGCCTGGCTCGGCGGGAGCTCCTACGAGCAGTACTTC. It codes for CAWLGGSSYEQYF.

DNA of the CDR3: TGTGCCAGCAGTTACGGGCCTAATCAGCCCCAGCATTTT. It specifies CASSYGPNQPQHF. The gene calls are TRBV6-5 and TRBJ1-5; D gene uncertain. The V end lost 2 bases, the J end lost 4 bases, and 6 bases lay between the germline ends. This CDR3 contains 13 residues. Germline CDR1 and CDR2: MNHEY and SVGAGI.

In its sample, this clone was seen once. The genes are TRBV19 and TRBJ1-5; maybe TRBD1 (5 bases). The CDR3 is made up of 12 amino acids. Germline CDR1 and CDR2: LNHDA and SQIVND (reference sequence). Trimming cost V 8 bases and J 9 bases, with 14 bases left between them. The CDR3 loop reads CASSIRGGPQHF. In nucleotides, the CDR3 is TGTGCCAGTTCCATTAGGGGAGGGCCCCAGCATTTT.

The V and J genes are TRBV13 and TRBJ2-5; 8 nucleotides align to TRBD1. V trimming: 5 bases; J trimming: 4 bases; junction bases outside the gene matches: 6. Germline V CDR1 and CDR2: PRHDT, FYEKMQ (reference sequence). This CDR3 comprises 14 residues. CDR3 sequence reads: CASSQGQELETQYF. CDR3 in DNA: TGTGCCAGCAGCCAGGGACAGGAGCTAGAGACCCAGTACTTC.

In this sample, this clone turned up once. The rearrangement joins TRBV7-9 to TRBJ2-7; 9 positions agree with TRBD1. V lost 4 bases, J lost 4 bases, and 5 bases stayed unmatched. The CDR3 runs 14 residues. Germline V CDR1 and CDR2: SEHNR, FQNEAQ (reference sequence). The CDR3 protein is CASSSSDRGYEQYF. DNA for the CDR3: TGTGCCAGCAGCTCCTCGGACAGGGGTTACGAGCAGTACTTC.

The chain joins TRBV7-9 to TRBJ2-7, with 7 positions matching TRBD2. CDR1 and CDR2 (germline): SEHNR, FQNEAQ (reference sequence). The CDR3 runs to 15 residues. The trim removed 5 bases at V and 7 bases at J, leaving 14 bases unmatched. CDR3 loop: CASSPTPAGAGEQYF. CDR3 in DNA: TGTGCCAGCAGCCCCACCCCGGCGGGAGCTGGAGAGCAGTACTTC.